The TCR beta chain under discussion was sequenced for a study of shared clonotypes between healthy human individuals (dated by TCRdb to between 2020 and 2021). In terms of the full investigation: The cohort comprised two women and three men aged 18 to 49 years. Libraries were prepared and TCR repertoires were sequenced by different laboratories using diverse techniques, in order to increase sequencing depth and limit assay-specific biases. To estimate repertoire size and how much clonotypes are shared between individuals, the study performed deep sequencing of blood TCR repertoires from roughly five healthy adults. Between about 0.94 and 10 billion PBMCs per donor were obtained by leukapheresis. For each donor, three plates each were used for CD4 naive and CD4 memory, two plates were used for CD8 naive, and one plate was used for CD8 memory.

This clone appeared a single time. Its antigen specificity is not known. No base-level quality is on record; no much larger clone is a single base apart. After removal of 0 bases from V and 2 bases from J, the junction retains 4 bases not matched to a gene. Taken from the germline V gene, the CDR1 and CDR2 loops are LGHNA and YSLEER. The CDR3, from cysteine to phenylalanine, totals 15 residues. The only DNA kept is the CDR3, 45 bases in frame from the first base. Overall study outcomes, separate from this receptor: Pairwise subsampling led to the expectation that sequencing depth would affect the degree of clonotype sharing among donors. Incomplete sequencing was indicated by rarefaction of sorted-subset datasets, despite the large sequencing depth. Sampling was restricted to blood, and TCR repertoires in tissue are likely to differ from TCR repertoires in blood. Larger estimated clonotype richness was generally found for naive subsets than for memory subsets. Compared with non-shared clonotypes, clonotypes shared by all four sorted-subset donors had higher generation probabilities. The small number of donors limited the genetic and exposure-history diversity represented. Roughly 5% of naive CD4, around 3.6% of naive CD8, about 2.4% of memory CD4, and approximately 0.4% of memory CD8 clonotypes were shared across several donors.

CD8 naive samples consisted of CD45RO-negative cells that were positively selected for CCR7, yielding a CD45RA+CCR7+ population without TemRA cells. Donors were healthy HIV-negative adults with no recently reported acute infections or vaccinations. Every donor was a Caucasian adult living in Nashville, Tennessee, USA. After blood collection by leukapheresis, PBMCs were isolated using Ficoll-Histopaque density gradient centrifugation and then cryopreserved in the vapor phase of liquid nitrogen. Purity and quantity of every magnetically sorted T cell population were checked by analytical flow cytometry. Genomic DNA was isolated from every sorted fraction and measured by UV absorbance on a Nanodrop 2000c. TCR CDR3 regions were amplified from genomic DNA by multiplex PCR using the deep immunoSEQ assay. For each cell subset, the extracted genomic DNA was distributed evenly across all wells of several immunoSEQ 96-well plates, and each plate served as one replicate. For sorted subsets, each replicate PCR was loaded with approximately 200 ng genomic DNA, equivalent to some 27,000 T cell genomes. The purified libraries were quantified using a Qubit 3.0 fluorometer, sized with a Bioanalyzer 2100, and then quantified again using the KAPA Library Quantification kit. Every immunoSEQ 96-well plate was sequenced on a dedicated single-read 150-cycle Illumina NextSeq 550 flow cell. As for how the authors treated the data: Because only junctional sequences without quality scores were contained in the immunoSEQ output, filtering matching that applied to full-length reads could not be performed. Sequences were annotated with PyIR, a Python wrapper for IgBLAST v1.9, using IMGT germline references to assign V/J genes and CDR3. Reads with weak V/J assignments (E-value above 1e-6), missing CDR3, stop codons, out-of-frame junctions, or ambiguous translated residues were removed. V3J clonotypes were defined as sequences sharing the same inferred V gene, J gene, and CDR3 amino acid sequence. Percentage overlap between repertoires was calculated by dividing the number of shared unique clonotypes by the size of the smaller repertoire. Three approaches were used to assess repertoire richness: RTK rarefaction, the Chao1 estimator, and Recon v2.1 estimates of unobserved clonotypes. For all TCRbeta clonotypes obtained by the gDNA method from a handful of donors, generation probabilities were computed with OLGA. TCRdb carries this immuneACCESS record with in-frame sequences only. Its versions omit some clonotypes, under half of them owing to an unresolved V gene in the studies checked, with the rest unexplained. That table is the source of V, J and clone size, and D and trimming were worked out from the DNA. This sample comprises around 600,000 clones, 95% to 98% of them detected only once. The ten most abundant clones make up 0.3% of the sample.

The sample was naive CD8+ T cells sorted from blood. Read against the paper, the sample's cell subset or site label means: CD45RA+CCR7+. Recombination linked TRBV4-3 to TRBJ2-7, with 7 central nucleotides matching TRBD1. The receptor was isolated from a man younger than 40 in good health. The CDR3 in this case is CASSQDRQGPYEQYF. DNA sequence: TGCGCCAGCAGCCAAGACCGACAGGGCCCCTACGAGCAGTACTTC.